The 11 T cell receptor beta chains below were found in one sample sequenced in a study of monozygotic twins with cystic fibrosis. Repertoires were generated with immunoSEQ multiplex PCR, while TCRdb's copy carries only in-frame clones and drops some. Here the sample spans approximately 24,000 clones, 87% being singletons. Sequencing was carried out using blood. The receptors come from a woman aged 30 to 39 with cystic fibrosis.

The chain is built from TRBV27 and TRBJ1-1; TRBD1 might be the D (5 bases). The CDR3 length is 13 residues. With 3 bases removed from V and 5 bases from J, the gap between germline ends came to 10 bases. Germline V CDR1 and CDR2: MNHEY, SMNVEV (reference sequence). CDR3 loop: CASSLQGRTEAFF. The CDR3 region has the DNA TGTGCCAGCAGTTTGCAGGGTAGGACTGAAGCTTTCTTT.

The sample holds one count of this clone. The chain carries TRBV7-9 and TRBJ2-3; TRBD1 agrees at 9 bases. This CDR3 has 14 residues. Trimming cost V 5 bases and J 10 bases; bases outside gene matches: 10. The V gene's germline CDR1 is SEHNR and CDR2 FQNEAQ (reference sequence). CDR3 amino acids: CASSTPMGQGPQYF. The CDR3 region has the DNA TGTGCCAGCAGCACACCGATGGGACAGGGCCCGCAGTATTTT.

The chain uses TRBV4-2 and TRBJ2-4; 7 bases line up with TRBD1. The CDR3 loop spans 15 amino acids. The germline V gene encodes CDR1 LGHNA and CDR2 YNFKEQ. V was pared by 3 bases and J by 1 base, with 3 bases of the junction left unmatched. The CDR3 protein is CASSHETGAKNIQYF. The CDR3 DNA is TGTGCCAGCAGCCACGAGACAGGGGCCAAAAACATTCAGTACTTC.

The CDR3 here is CASSLVNERGGYPNEQFF. The DNA for the CDR3 is TGTGCCAGCAGCTTAGTTAATGAACGGGGGGGATATCCGAATGAGCAGTTCTTC. This chain links TRBV7-9 with TRBJ2-1; 8 bases match TRBD2. Trimming cost V 1 base and J 7 bases; bases outside gene matches: 15. The CDR3 covers 18 residues. Germline V gene data show CDR1 as SEHNR and CDR2 as FQNEAQ (reference sequence).

The rearrangement links TRBV5-1 to TRBJ2-5; no clear D. This CDR3 has 13 amino acids. The V end was cut by 0 bases, the J end by 5 bases, with 8 bases between. The germline gives CDR1 SGHRS, CDR2 YFSETQ. The CDR3 here is CASSLEVTETQYF. The CDR3 region has the DNA TGCGCCAGCAGCTTGGAGGTCACGGAGACCCAGTACTTC. The full variable domain, completed using reference TRBV5-1 and TRBJ2-5, is KAGVTQTPRYLIKTRGQQVTLSCSPISGHRSVSWYQQTPGQGLQFLFEYFSETQRNKGNFPGRFSGRQFSNSRSEMNVSTLELGDSALYLCASSLEVTETQYFGPGTRLLVL.

The genes are TRBV5-1 and TRBJ2-3; D might be TRBD2 (6 bases). The CDR3 is 16 residues long. Trimming pared 4 bases from V and 2 bases from J, leaving 17 bases between. CDR1 and CDR2 (germline): SGHRS, YFSETQ. The CDR3 bases are TGCGCCAGCAGCCCGGGGAGGAGCCCACTCACAGATACGCAGTATTTT. Translating gives CASSPGRSPLTDTQYF.

The chain couples TRBV7-6 to TRBJ2-5; weak D call: TRBD2 (7 bases). The germline V gene encodes CDR1 SGHVS and CDR2 FNYEAQ. V was shortened by 4 bases and J by 1 base, with 19 bases between the two germline ends. The CDR3 loop spans 17 amino acids. DNA for the CDR3: TGTGCCAGCAGCTCAGGCGCTATGGGGGGGGCCCAAGAGACCCAGTACTTC. It specifies CASSSGAMGGAQETQYF.

CDR3 DNA: TGTGCCAGCTCACCATTTCCGGGACAGGGGGCTTCGGGGACCCAGTACTTC. This translates into CASSPFPGQGASGTQYF. The chain combines TRBV18 with TRBJ2-5; 12 bases fit TRBD1. J was trimmed by 7 bases and V by 2 bases; bases with no gene match: 11. Germline loops: CDR1 KGHSH, CDR2 LQKENI. This CDR3 region has 17 residues.

The chain recombines TRBV9 with TRBJ1-3; possible D gene TRBD1, 6 bases. Per germline, CDR1 SGDLS and CDR2 YYNGEE. The V gene lost 4 bases and the J gene lost 2 bases, with 16 bases spanning the gap. The CDR3 is made up of 16 amino acids. DNA of the CDR3: TGTGCCAGCAGCCCACAGGCTAGGGGGGCTGGAAACACCATATATTTT. This translates into CASSPQARGAGNTIYF.

The chain links TRBV4-3 to TRBJ2-2; D is tentatively TRBD1 or TRBD2 (5 bases each). Trimming pared 0 bases from V and 3 bases from J, leaving 14 bases between. Germline V gene lookup returns CDR1 LGHNA and CDR2 YSLEER. This CDR3 has 17 amino acids. This chain's CDR3 is CASSQDRRGTYTGELFF. In nucleotides, the CDR3 is TGCGCCAGCAGCCAAGATCGGAGAGGGACCTACACCGGGGAGCTGTTTTTT.

Concerning this clone: At one boundary the junction diverges from the germline segment, which might be a read error. The J gene is TRBJ2-3, the V gene TRBV4-3; D is uncertain. From germline, CDR1 is LGHNA and CDR2 YSLEER. The CDR3 loop spans 10 amino acids. CDR3 sequence reads: CASSQDGPFF. The DNA of the CDR3 is TGCGCCAGCAGCCAAGATGGGCCATTTTTT.